This record concerns one T cell receptor beta chain sequence. This entry belongs to a study of sequential checkpoint blockade in melanoma. The wider study: First-line arms were nivolumab then ipilimumab, or the reverse, randomized 1:1. 91 pretreatment tumor DNA samples were TCRβ immunosequenced. Maintenance nivolumab came after either treatment sequence.

Stated treatment: randomized to nivolumab then ipilimumab (arm A) or the reverse (arm B). None of the patients previously received DNA-damaging chemotherapy. Germline V CDR1 and CDR2: KGHSH, LQKENI. Trimming stripped 3 bases from V and 0 bases from J, with 14 bases between. CDR3 length equals 17 residues. Only in-frame clones appear in the TCRdb table, and some are missing; sequencing was by immunoSEQ multiplex PCR. The data hold some 1,200 clones, with 15% to 20% observed a single time. The clonotype originates from a human donor with melanoma. The starting material was tumor tissue (inferred from file names), obtained from a patient given nivolumab and ipilimumab in sequence. The rearrangement uses TRBV18 and TRBJ1-4; the D is unclear. The CDR3: CASSPILVRATNEKLFF. CDR3 sequence (DNA): TGTGCCAGCTCACCTATCCTCGTGCGCGCAACTAATGAAAAACTGTTTTTT.